This is a list of T cell receptor beta chains from one sample in a study of T cell changes during pregnancy in multiple sclerosis. Only in-frame clones appear in the TCRdb table, and some are missing; sequencing was by immunoSEQ multiplex PCR. The sample has tens of thousands of clones, roughly 91% seen once. The sequencing used peripheral blood, collected in the third trimester of pregnancy. The receptors were gathered from a female donor in good health, enrolled as a control in a pregnancy study. The CDR3 runs from the conserved cysteine through the conserved F or W. Each record gives: V gene, D gene, clone size, J gene, CDR3 protein, CDR3 DNA. D genes are given only for firm matches. Size is stated for part of the rows, as once, few or many counts, or as a class when the clone is expanded.

TRBV5-6	TRBD1	once	TRBJ2-7	CASNNQGQERVWQYF	TGTGCCAGCAACAACCAGGGACAGGAAAGGGTCTGGCAGTACTTC
TRBV19	TRBD1	NA	TRBJ2-7	CASSIGDRGYEQYF	TGTGCCAGTAGTATAGGGGACAGGGGCTACGAGCAGTACTTC
TRBV2	NA	NA	TRBJ2-2	CASARTNTGELFF	TGTGCCAGCGCCAGAACGAACACCGGGGAGCTGTTTTTT
TRBV18	TRBD1	NA	TRBJ2-7	CASSKGANYEQYF	TGTGCCAGCTCAAAGGGGGCGAACTACGAGCAGTACTTC
TRBV19	NA	NA	TRBJ1-3	CASSSQGRASGNTIYF	TGTGCCAGTAGTTCACAGGGTAGGGCTTCTGGAAACACCATATATTTT
TRBV13	NA	once	TRBJ2-7	CASSAAGTGSYEQYF	TGTGCCAGCAGCGCGGCGGGGACCGGATCCTACGAGCAGTACTTC
TRBV6-1	NA	NA	TRBJ1-4	CASSSTRGEKLFF	TGTGCCAGCAGTTCGACCCGGGGTGAAAAACTGTTTTTT
TRBV25-1	TRBD1	NA	TRBJ2-3	CASSARGQGGSDTQYF	TGTGCCAGCAGTGCCCGAGGACAGGGTGGGTCGGATACGCAGTATTTT
TRBV5-6	NA	NA	TRBJ2-3	CASSLSGPDTQYF	TGTGCCAGCAGCTTGAGTGGGCCCGATACGCAGTATTTT
TRBV19	TRBD2	once	TRBJ2-3	CASSILAGGTDTQYF	TGTGCCAGTAGTATACTAGCGGGGGGCACAGATACGCAGTATTTT
TRBV4-3	NA	NA	TRBJ1-4	CASSQASRATNEKLFF	TGCGCCAGCAGCCAAGCTTCCAGGGCAACTAATGAAAAACTGTTTTTT
TRBV30	TRBD1	once	TRBJ1-5	CAWSGGWTGGSDSNQPQHF	TGTGCCTGGAGTGGGGGGTGGACAGGGGGATCCGATAGCAATCAGCCCCAGCATTTT
TRBV10-3	TRBD1	once	TRBJ2-1	CAISSYGTGGHEQFF	TGTGCCATCAGTAGTTACGGGACAGGGGGCCATGAGCAGTTCTTC
TRBV4-3	NA	NA	TRBJ1-2	CASSQDSGLGYTF	TGCGCCAGCAGCCAAGACTCGGGTCTTGGCTACACCTTC
TRBV19	TRBD2	NA	TRBJ2-3	CASSMVLAASTDTQYF	TGTGCCAGTAGTATGGTACTAGCGGCTAGCACAGATACGCAGTATTTT
TRBV4-1	NA	NA	TRBJ2-3	CASSQDLSTDTQYF	TGCGCCAGCAGCCAAGATCTTAGCACAGATACGCAGTATTTT
TRBV30	NA	NA	TRBJ2-3	CAWRPGTDTQYF	TGTGCCTGGAGACCGGGGACAGATACGCAGTATTTT
TRBV6-4	TRBD1	NA	TRBJ2-3	CASKGQSTDTQYF	TGTGCCAGCAAGGGACAGAGCACAGATACGCAGTATTTT
TRBV7-6	NA	once	TRBJ1-2	CASSLTDSNYGYTF	TGTGCCAGCAGCTTAACGGACAGTAACTATGGCTACACCTTC
TRBV5-8	NA	NA	TRBJ2-2	CASRGGTFANTGELFF	TGTGCCAGCAGGGGTGGGACTTTCGCGAACACCGGGGAGCTGTTTTTT
TRBV6-6	NA	NA	TRBJ2-5	CASSPSETQYF	TGTGCCAGCAGCCCCTCAGAGACCCAGTACTTC
TRBV15	TRBD1	NA	TRBJ1-2	CATSRVPTGPRGYTF	TGTGCCACCAGCAGAGTCCCGACAGGGCCCAGAGGCTACACCTTC
TRBV27	NA	NA	TRBJ2-1	CASSSTSSYNEQFF	TGTGCCAGCAGTTCGACTAGCTCCTACAATGAGCAGTTCTTC
TRBV13	NA	once	TRBJ1-1	CASSAGGHLNTEAFF	TGTGCCAGCAGCGCTGGGGGACATCTGAACACTGAAGCTTTCTTT
TRBV10-3	TRBD2	NA	TRBJ2-1	CAISLTSGPYNEQFF	TGTGCCATCAGTCTTACTAGCGGGCCCTACAATGAGCAGTTCTTC
TRBV10-1	TRBD1	NA	TRBJ2-1	CASSGTGIEQFF	TGCGCCAGCAGTGGGACAGGGATTGAGCAGTTCTTC
TRBV5-4	NA	NA	TRBJ2-1	CASSLGGSSYNEQFF	TGTGCCAGCAGCTTGGGAGGGAGCTCCTACAATGAGCAGTTCTTC
TRBV7-6	TRBD2	NA	TRBJ2-1	CASSLAAGGGFEQFF	TGTGCCAGCAGCTTAGCGGCGGGAGGTGGGTTTGAGCAGTTCTTC
TRBV6-6	NA	NA	TRBJ1-1	CALSAGANTEAFF	TGTGCCCTGAGCGCGGGGGCGAACACTGAAGCTTTCTTT
TRBV5-1	TRBD1	few	TRBJ1-1	CASSLGYGDRRLNTEAFF	TGCGCCAGCAGCTTAGGTTATGGGGACAGGAGATTGAACACTGAAGCTTTCTTT